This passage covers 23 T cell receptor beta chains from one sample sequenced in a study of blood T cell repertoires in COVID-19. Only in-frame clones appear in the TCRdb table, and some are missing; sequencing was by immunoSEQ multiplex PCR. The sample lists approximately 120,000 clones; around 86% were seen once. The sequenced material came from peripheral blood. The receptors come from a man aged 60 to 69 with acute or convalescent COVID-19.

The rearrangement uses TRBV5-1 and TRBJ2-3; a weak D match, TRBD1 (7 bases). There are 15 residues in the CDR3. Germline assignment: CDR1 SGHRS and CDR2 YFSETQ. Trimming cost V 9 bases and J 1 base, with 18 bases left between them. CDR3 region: CATQGGLGGTDTQYF. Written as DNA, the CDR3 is TGCGCCACCCAGGGGGGCCTGGGGGGCACAGATACGCAGTATTTT.

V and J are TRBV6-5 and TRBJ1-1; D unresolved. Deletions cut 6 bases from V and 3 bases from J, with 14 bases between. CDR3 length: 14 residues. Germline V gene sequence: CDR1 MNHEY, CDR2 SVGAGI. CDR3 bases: TGTGCCAGCAGGGCAGAGGAGTTGGACACTGAAGCTTTCTTT. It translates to CASRAEELDTEAFF.

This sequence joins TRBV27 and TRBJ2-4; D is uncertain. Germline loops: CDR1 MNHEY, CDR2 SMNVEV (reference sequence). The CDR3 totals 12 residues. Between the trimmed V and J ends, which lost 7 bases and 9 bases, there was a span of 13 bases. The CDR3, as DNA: TGTGCCAGCACTCGACTTCGACGCATTCAGTACTTC. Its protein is CASTRLRRIQYF.

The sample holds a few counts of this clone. The DNA of the CDR3 is TGTGCCAGCAGCTTAGGGGGACAGCCCTCCTACGAGCAGTACTTC. Amino acids: CASSLGGQPSYEQYF. The genes are TRBV11-1 and TRBJ2-7; 7 nucleotides line up with TRBD1. The CDR3 spans 15 residues. V lost 1 base to trimming and J lost 0 bases; unmatched junction nucleotides: 3. Germline V CDR1 and CDR2: SGHAT, FQDESV (reference sequence). Full variable domain (missing parts from reference TRBV11-1 and TRBJ2-7): EAEVAQSPRYKITEKSQAVAFWCDPISGHATLYWYRQILGQGPELLVQFQDESVVDDSQLPKDRFSAERLKGVDSTLKIQPAELGDSAMYLCASSLGGQPSYEQYFGPGTRLTVT.

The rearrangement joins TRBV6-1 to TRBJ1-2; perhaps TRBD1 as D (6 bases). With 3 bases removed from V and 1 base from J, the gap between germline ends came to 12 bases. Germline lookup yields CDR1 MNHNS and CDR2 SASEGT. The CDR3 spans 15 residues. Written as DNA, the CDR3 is TGTGCCAGCAGTGACAACAGGGCCCGTAACTATGGCTACACCTTC. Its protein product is CASSDNRARNYGYTF.

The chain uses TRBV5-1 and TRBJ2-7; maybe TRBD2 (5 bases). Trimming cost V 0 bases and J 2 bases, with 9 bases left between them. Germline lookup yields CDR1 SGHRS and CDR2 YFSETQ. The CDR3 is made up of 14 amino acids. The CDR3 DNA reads TGCGCCAGCAGCTTGGACGGGATTCCCTACGAGCAGTACTTC. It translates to CASSLDGIPYEQYF. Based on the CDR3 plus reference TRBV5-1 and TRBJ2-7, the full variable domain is KAGVTQTPRYLIKTRGQQVTLSCSPISGHRSVSWYQQTPGQGLQFLFEYFSETQRNKGNFPGRFSGRQFSNSRSEMNVSTLELGDSALYLCASSLDGIPYEQYFGPGTRLTVT.

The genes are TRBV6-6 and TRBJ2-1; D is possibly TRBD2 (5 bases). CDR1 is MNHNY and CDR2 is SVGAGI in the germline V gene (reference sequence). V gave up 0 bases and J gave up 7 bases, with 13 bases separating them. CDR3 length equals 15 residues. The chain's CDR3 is CASSYSGLARNEQFF. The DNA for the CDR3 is TGTGCCAGCAGTTACTCGGGGTTAGCGAGGAATGAGCAGTTCTTC.

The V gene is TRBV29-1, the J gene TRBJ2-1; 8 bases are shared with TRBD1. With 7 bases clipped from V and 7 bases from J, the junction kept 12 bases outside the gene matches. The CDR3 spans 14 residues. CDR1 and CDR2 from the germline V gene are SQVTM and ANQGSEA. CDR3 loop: CSGLRDRTRNEQFF. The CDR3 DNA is TGCAGCGGACTCCGGGACAGGACGAGGAATGAGCAGTTCTTC.

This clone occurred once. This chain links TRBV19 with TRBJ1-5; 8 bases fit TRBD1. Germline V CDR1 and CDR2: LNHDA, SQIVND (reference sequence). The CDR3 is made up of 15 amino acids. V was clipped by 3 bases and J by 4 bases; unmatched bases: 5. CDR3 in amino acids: CASSILGQGNQPQHF. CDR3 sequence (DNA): TGTGCCAGTAGTATTCTTGGACAGGGTAATCAGCCCCAGCATTTT.

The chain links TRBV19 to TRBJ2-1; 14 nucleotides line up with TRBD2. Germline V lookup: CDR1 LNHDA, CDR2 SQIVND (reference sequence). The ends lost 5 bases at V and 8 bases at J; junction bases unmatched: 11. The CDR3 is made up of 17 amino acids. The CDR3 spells CASSPDWGLAGDDEQFF. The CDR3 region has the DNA TGTGCCAGTAGTCCCGATTGGGGACTAGCGGGAGACGATGAGCAGTTCTTC.

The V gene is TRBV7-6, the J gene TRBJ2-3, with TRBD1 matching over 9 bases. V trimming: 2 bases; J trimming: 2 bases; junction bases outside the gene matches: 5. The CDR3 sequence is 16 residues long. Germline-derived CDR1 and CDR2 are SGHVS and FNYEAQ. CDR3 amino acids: CASSLNDRGNTDTQYF. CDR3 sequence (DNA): TGTGCCAGCAGCTTAAATGACAGGGGGAACACAGATACGCAGTATTTT.

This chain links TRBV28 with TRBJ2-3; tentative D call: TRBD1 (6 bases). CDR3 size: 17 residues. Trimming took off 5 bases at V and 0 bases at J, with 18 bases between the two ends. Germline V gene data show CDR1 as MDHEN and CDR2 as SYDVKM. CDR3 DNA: TGTGCCAGCAGTCCCTCACAGGGTTTAACTAGCACAGATACGCAGTATTTT. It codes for CASSPSQGLTSTDTQYF.

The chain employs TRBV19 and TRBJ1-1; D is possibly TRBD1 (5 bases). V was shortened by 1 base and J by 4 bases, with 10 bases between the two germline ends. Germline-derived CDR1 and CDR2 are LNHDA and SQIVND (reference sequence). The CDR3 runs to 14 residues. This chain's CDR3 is CASSIGRVSTEAFF. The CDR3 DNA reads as TGTGCCAGTAGTATAGGCAGGGTGTCCACTGAAGCTTTCTTT.

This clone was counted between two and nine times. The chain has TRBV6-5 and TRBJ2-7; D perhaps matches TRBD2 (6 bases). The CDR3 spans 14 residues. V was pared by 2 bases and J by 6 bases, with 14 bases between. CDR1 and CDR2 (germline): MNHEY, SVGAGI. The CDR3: CASSYVGSSREQYF. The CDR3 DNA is TGTGCCAGCAGTTACGTCGGGAGCTCCCGCGAGCAGTACTTC.

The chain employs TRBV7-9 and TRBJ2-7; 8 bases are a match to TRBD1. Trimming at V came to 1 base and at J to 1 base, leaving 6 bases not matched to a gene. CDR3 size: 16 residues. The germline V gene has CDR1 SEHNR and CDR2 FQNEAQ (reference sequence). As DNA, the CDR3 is TGTGCCAGCAGCTTAGTCTCGGGACAGGCTTCCTACGAGCAGTACTTC. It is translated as CASSLVSGQASYEQYF.

This CDR3 reads CASRQTGDTDTQYF. In DNA, the CDR3 is TGTGCCAGCAGGCAGACAGGGGACACAGATACGCAGTATTTT. The rearrangement links TRBV7-3 to TRBJ2-3; 8 positions agree with TRBD1. V lost 6 bases to trimming and J lost 2 bases; unmatched junction nucleotides: 4. There are 14 residues in the CDR3. CDR1 is SGHTA, CDR2 FQGTGA, per germline.

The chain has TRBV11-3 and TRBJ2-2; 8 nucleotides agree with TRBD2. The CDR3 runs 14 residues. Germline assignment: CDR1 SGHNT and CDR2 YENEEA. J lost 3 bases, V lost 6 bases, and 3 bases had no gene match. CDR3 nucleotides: TGTGCCAGCAGTCCCGGGGGGGACACCGGGGAGCTGTTTTTT. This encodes CASSPGGDTGELFF.

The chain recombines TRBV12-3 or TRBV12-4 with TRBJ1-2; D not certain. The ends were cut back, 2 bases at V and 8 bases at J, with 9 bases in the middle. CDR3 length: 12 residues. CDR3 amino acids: CASSLYKEGYTF. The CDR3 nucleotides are TGTGCCAGCAGTTTATATAAGGAGGGCTACACCTTC.

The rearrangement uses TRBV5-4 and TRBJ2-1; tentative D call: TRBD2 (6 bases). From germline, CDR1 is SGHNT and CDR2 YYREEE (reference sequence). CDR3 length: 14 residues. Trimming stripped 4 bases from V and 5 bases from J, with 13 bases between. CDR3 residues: CASSQSRRDNEQFF. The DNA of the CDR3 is TGTGCCAGCAGCCAATCCCGGAGGGACAATGAGCAGTTCTTC.

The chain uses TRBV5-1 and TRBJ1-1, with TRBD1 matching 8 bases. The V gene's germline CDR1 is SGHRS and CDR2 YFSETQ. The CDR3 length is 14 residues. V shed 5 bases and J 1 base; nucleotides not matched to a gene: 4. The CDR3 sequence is CASSPDRANTEAFF. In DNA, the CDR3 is TGCGCCAGCAGTCCGGACAGGGCGAACACTGAAGCTTTCTTT.

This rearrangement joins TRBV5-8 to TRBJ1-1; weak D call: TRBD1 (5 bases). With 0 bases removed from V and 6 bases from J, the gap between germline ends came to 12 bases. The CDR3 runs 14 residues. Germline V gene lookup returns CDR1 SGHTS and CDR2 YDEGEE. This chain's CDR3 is CASSLVRGRAEAFF. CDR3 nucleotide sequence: TGTGCCAGCAGCTTGGTAAGGGGTCGGGCTGAAGCTTTCTTT.

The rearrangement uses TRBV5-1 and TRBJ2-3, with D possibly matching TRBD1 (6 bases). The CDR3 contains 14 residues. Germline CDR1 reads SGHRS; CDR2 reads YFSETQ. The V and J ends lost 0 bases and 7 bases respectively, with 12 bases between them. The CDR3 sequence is CASSLGVGGYTQYF. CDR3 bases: TGCGCCAGCAGCTTGGGTGTAGGGGGTTATACGCAGTATTTT.

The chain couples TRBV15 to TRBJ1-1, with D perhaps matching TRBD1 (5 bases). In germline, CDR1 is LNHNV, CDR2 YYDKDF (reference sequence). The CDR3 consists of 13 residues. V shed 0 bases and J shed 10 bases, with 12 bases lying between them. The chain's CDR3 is CATSRDGVGGAFF. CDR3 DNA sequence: TGTGCCACCAGCAGAGATGGGGTGGGGGGAGCTTTCTTT.